This TCR beta chain was identified during a study of blood T cell repertoires in COVID-19. As originally analysed: The authors estimated nucleated cell counts from reference gene primer amplification. Only in-frame clones appear in the TCRdb table, and some are missing; sequencing was by immunoSEQ multiplex PCR. The V and J calls and clone size come from that table; D and trimming were worked out from the DNA. This table has roughly 300,000 clones, around 87% appearing once. The CDR3 has 15 residues. J gave up 4 bases and V 3 bases, and 8 bases lay outside the gene matches. The germline gives CDR1 MDHEN, CDR2 SYDVKM.

What was sequenced was peripheral blood. This chain uses TRBV28 with TRBJ2-7; 8 positions match TRBD1. This TCR was recovered from a woman aged 45-65 years who had recovered from COVID-19. This chain's CDR3 is CASSFRGTGPYEQYF. In DNA form, the CDR3 reads TGTGCCAGCAGTTTTCGGGGGACAGGCCCTTACGAGCAGTACTTC.